The T cell receptor beta chain under discussion was sequenced for a study of T cells in narcolepsy (dated by TCRdb to the late 2010s). Notes on the research overall: The study enrolled patients with narcolepsy type 1 or type 2 (NT1, NT2) together with healthy control donors. The study sought autoreactive T cells targeting hypocretin neuron self-antigens (hypocretin, TRIB2) in narcolepsy patients, using TCR Vbeta sequencing to track clonotypes in blood and CSF.

For TCR Vbeta sequencing, memory CD4+ T cells were sorted ex vivo from the peripheral blood of both healthy controls and narcolepsy patients. Library preparation employed the immunoSEQ multiplex PCR assay. Held by TCRdb, this immuneACCESS table contains in-frame sequences only and omits some clones. Under half of the omission traces to an unresolved V gene where checked; the cause of the rest is unknown. Across this sample there are 18,000 or so clones, with 86% seen only once. Approximately 0.73% of the sample is held by the ten biggest clonotypes. Results the study describes overall, beyond this receptor: According to the report, autoreactive clonotypes were detected serially in the blood of the same patients and of different patients, but not in healthy controls. HCRT-specific and TRIB2-specific autoreactive clonotypes were highlighted in plots that compared CD4+ T cell clonotypes in CSF versus blood from the same patient. Patients and controls had similar numbers of sequenced blood memory CD4+ clonotypes, with averages of approximately 40,000 in patients and over 30,000 in controls. Certain blood memory CD4+ repertoires from patients and controls had no sequences that matched autoreactive T cell clones.

As regards this clone: Its recognized antigen is unknown. No base-level quality is on record; no much larger clone is a single base apart.

Sequenced material: memory (CD45RA-) CD4+ T cells from blood. What the cell subset or site label conveys for this sample: memory T cells sorted ex vivo from peripheral blood. The receptor was isolated from a human donor in good health.

CDR3 sequence: CASSPSRSSYEQYF. DNA sequence: TGTGCCAGCTCACCGAGCAGGAGCTCCTACGAGCAGTACTTC. Recombination linked TRBV18 to TRBJ2-7; the D gene assignment is ambiguous. The germline V gene gives CDR1 as KGHSH and CDR2 as LQKENI. V lost 3 bases and J lost 0 bases; the stretch between them is 9 bases long. From the cysteine up to the phenylalanine, the CDR3 has a length of 14 residues. CDR3 DNA is the only sequence kept; it has 42 bases, read in frame from the first base. Supplemented by the reference TRBV18 and TRBJ2-7 proteins around the CDR3, the complete variable domain is NAGVMQNPRHLVRRRGQEARLRCSPMKGHSHVYWYRQLPEEGLKFMVYLQKENIIDESGMPKERFSAEFPKEGPSILRIQQVVRGDSAAYFCASSPSRSSYEQYFGPGTRLTVT.